Presented here are 5 T cell receptor beta chains from one specimen sequenced in a study of blood T cells in healthy people across ages. A second about 6 to 12 cycle PCR used barcoded and J-beta primers. TCRdb independently ran MiXCR on the 5' RACE reads; one entry per CDR3 protein. Found here are roughly 2 million distinct CDR3 sequences, about 50% of them singletons; the top ten hold approximately 2.1%. The sample comprised blood. The receptors here all came from a woman in her forties in good health.

The chain carries TRBV6-4 and TRBJ1-5; 12 bases map to TRBD1. This CDR3 contains 19 residues. J was trimmed by 2 bases and V by 4 bases; bases with no gene match: 12. Germline CDR1 and CDR2: MRHNA and SNTAGT. The CDR3 sequence: CASSVTRDRGRGGNQPQHF. In nucleotides, the CDR3 is TGTGCCAGCAGTGTAACCCGGGACAGGGGGCGAGGAGGCAATCAGCCCCAGCATTTT.

The chain couples TRBV3-1 to TRBJ2-3, with D possibly matching TRBD2 (5 bases). The V end lost 1 base, the J end lost 13 bases, and 12 bases lay between the germline ends. The CDR3 has 12 amino acids. Germline CDR1 reads LGHDT; CDR2 reads YNNKEL (reference sequence). CDR3: CASSQGTGQEYF. CDR3 nucleotides: TGTGCCAGCAGCCAAGGGACTGGCCAGGAGTATTTT.

The CDR3 sequence: CASSYSGPDEQYF. DNA of the CDR3: TGTGCCAGCAGTTACTCGGGCCCCGACGAGCAGTACTTC. This chain joins TRBV6-6 and TRBJ2-5; D gene unclear. TRBJ2-7 explains the end of the DNA better; the J call may be wrong. The length of the CDR3 is 13 residues. CDR1 is MNHNY, CDR2 SVGAGI, per germline (reference sequence).

This clonotype was seen a few times. This chain's CDR3 is CSARARGTSVRETQYF. The CDR3 region has the DNA TGCAGTGCTAGAGCCCGAGGGACGTCCGTCCGTGAGACCCAGTACTTC. V usage is TRBV20-1 and J usage is TRBJ2-5; D could derive from TRBD1 or TRBD2 (5 bases each). V was cut by 1 base and J by 5 bases, with 20 bases left in between. Germline CDR1 is DFQATT and CDR2 is SNEGSKA (reference sequence). The CDR3 contains 16 residues.

The genes are TRBV6-6 and TRBJ2-7; D gene uncertain. Trimming shortened V by 2 bases and J by 2 bases, and 7 bases separated the two germline ends. Germline V gene lookup returns CDR1 MNHNY and CDR2 SVGAGI (reference sequence). The length of the CDR3 is 13 residues. Here the CDR3 DNA reads TGTGCCAGCAGTTACCCCGGACCCTACGAGCAGTACTTC. It translates to CASSYPGPYEQYF.